One sample yielded the 20 T cell receptor beta chains listed below, sequenced in a study of shared clonotypes between healthy human individuals. The repertoire was sequenced with immunoSEQ multiplex PCR; TCRdb's copy has only in-frame clones and lacks some. The sample lists 2 million to 3 million clones; approximately 93% were seen once. Material: naive CD4+ T cells from PBMCs. Subset indicated: CD45RA+ positively selected. The receptors were gathered from a man aged 18 to 29 in good health. Some clones in this sample may be carry-over from other donors' samples.

To note about this clone: Additional DNA sequences in this sample encode the identical CDR3. The chain employs TRBV5-1 and TRBJ1-1; unclear D gene. The CDR3 length is 14 residues. Trimming shortened V by 4 bases and J by 0 bases, and 10 bases separated the two germline ends. CDR1 and CDR2 (germline): SGHRS, YFSETQ. CDR3 region: CASSQDGLNTEAFF. CDR3 DNA: TGCGCCAGCAGCCAGGACGGCCTGAACACTGAAGCTTTCTTT.

V is TRBV9 and J is TRBJ1-2; D is possibly TRBD1 (5 bases). Germline V gene lookup returns CDR1 SGDLS and CDR2 YYNGEE. With 3 bases removed from V and 3 bases from J, the gap between germline ends came to 15 bases. The CDR3 consists of 15 residues. CDR3 residues: CASSAAWGSDYGYTF. The CDR3 DNA reads as TGTGCCAGCAGCGCCGCGTGGGGGTCCGACTATGGCTACACCTTC.

This sequence joins TRBV4-1 and TRBJ1-5; D may be TRBD1 (5 bases). The CDR3 has 16 residues. Germline lookup yields CDR1 MGHRA and CDR2 YSYEKL. V gave up 0 bases and J gave up 3 bases, with 12 bases separating them. For the CDR3, the DNA is TGCGCCAGCAGCCAAGAGGCAGGGAGCCCCAATCAGCCCCAGCATTTT. Translated: CASSQEAGSPNQPQHF.

The chain combines TRBV2 with TRBJ2-4, with D possibly being TRBD1 (6 bases). V lost 6 bases to trimming and J lost 0 bases, with 15 bases between them. CDR3 size: 16 residues. Germline V lookup: CDR1 SNHLY, CDR2 FYNNEI. The CDR3 sequence: CASRLGGALAKNIQYF. In nucleotides, the CDR3 is TGTGCCAGCAGGTTAGGGGGAGCTCTAGCCAAAAACATTCAGTACTTC.

The V call is TRBV9, the J call TRBJ2-5; maybe TRBD1 (6 bases). The CDR3 is 15 amino acids. CDR1 and CDR2 (germline): SGDLS, YYNGEE. Trimming stripped 0 bases from V and 5 bases from J, with 14 bases between. The CDR3 bases are TGTGCCAGCAGCGTAGCAGGGGTCCATGGGGAGACCCAGTACTTC. This encodes CASSVAGVHGETQYF.

V usage is TRBV14 and J usage is TRBJ2-3; tentatively, D is TRBD1 or TRBD2 (5 bases each). The CDR3 is 18 residues long. The V gene's germline CDR1 is SGHDN and CDR2 FVKESK. V gave up 0 bases and J gave up 0 bases, with 16 bases separating them. Here the CDR3 reads CASSQDQSGRKSTDTQYF. As DNA, the CDR3 is TGTGCCAGCAGCCAAGACCAATCGGGACGCAAGAGCACAGATACGCAGTATTTT.

The chain carries TRBV5-1 and TRBJ1-1; 7 positions agree with TRBD1. The V gene end was trimmed by 4 bases and the J gene end by 3 bases; junction bases not matched to a gene: 6. Per germline, CDR1 SGHRS and CDR2 YFSETQ. This CDR3 comprises 14 residues. The CDR3 nucleotides are TGCGCCAGCAGCCCCCGACAGGGATACACTGAAGCTTTCTTT. Amino acids: CASSPRQGYTEAFF. Supplemented by reference TRBV5-1 and TRBJ1-1, the full variable domain reads KAGVTQTPRYLIKTRGQQVTLSCSPISGHRSVSWYQQTPGQGLQFLFEYFSETQRNKGNFPGRFSGRQFSNSRSEMNVSTLELGDSALYLCASSPRQGYTEAFFGQGTRLTVV.

The chain employs TRBV5-1 and TRBJ2-7; either TRBD1 or TRBD2 may fit D (7 bases each). V gave up 0 bases and J gave up 5 bases, with 15 bases separating them. This CDR3 contains 15 residues. Germline assignment: CDR1 SGHRS and CDR2 YFSETQ. CDR3 bases: TGCGCCAGCAGCTTGGTCCAGGGGGAGGGCCACGAGCAGTACTTC. It is translated as CASSLVQGEGHEQYF.

This rearrangement joins TRBV5-1 to TRBJ1-6, with 8 bases identical to TRBD1. The germline gives CDR1 SGHRS, CDR2 YFSETQ. The CDR3 consists of 15 residues. The J segment lost 10 bases and the V segment lost 3 bases, leaving 9 bases of the junction unmatched. The CDR3 DNA follows: TGCGCCAGCAGCTCACAGGGGGAGAAAGTATCACCCCTCCACTTT. It codes for CASSSQGEKVSPLHF.

This rearrangement joins TRBV28 to TRBJ1-4; D call uncertain. V lost 4 bases, J lost 8 bases, and 17 bases lay in between. Germline V gene lookup returns CDR1 MDHEN and CDR2 SYDVKM. This CDR3 is 15 amino acids long. DNA for the CDR3: TGTGCCAGCAGTTCACCGGGAAGAGATTTCGAAAAACTGTTTTTT. Encoded protein: CASSSPGRDFEKLFF.

The J gene is TRBJ2-2, the V gene TRBV7-2, with 7 bases identical to TRBD1. Trimming took 2 bases from V and 3 from J; bases not matched to a gene: 3. The CDR3 loop spans 15 amino acids. Looked up from germline, CDR1 is SGHTA and CDR2 is FQGNSA. The CDR3 coding sequence is TGTGCCAGCAGCTTATATGGGACAGACACCGGGGAGCTGTTTTTT. As protein: CASSLYGTDTGELFF.

The rearrangement uses TRBV5-1 and TRBJ2-5; D call uncertain. The CDR3 consists of 15 residues. Between the trimmed V and J ends, which lost 4 bases and 2 bases, there was a span of 15 bases. CDR1 and CDR2 from the germline V gene are SGHRS and YFSETQ. CDR3 amino acids: CASSLSKSSQETQYF. The CDR3 DNA sequence: TGCGCCAGCAGCCTAAGCAAAAGTTCACAAGAGACCCAGTACTTC. Full variable domain (outside the CDR3, taken from reference TRBV5-1 and TRBJ2-5): KAGVTQTPRYLIKTRGQQVTLSCSPISGHRSVSWYQQTPGQGLQFLFEYFSETQRNKGNFPGRFSGRQFSNSRSEMNVSTLELGDSALYLCASSLSKSSQETQYFGPGTRLLVL.

To note about this clone: This sample also contains other DNA sequences that code for the same CDR3. The rearrangement links TRBV5-1 to TRBJ2-3; no firm D call. The CDR3 covers 13 residues. Germline V gives CDR1 SGHRS, CDR2 YFSETQ. Trimming pared 4 bases from V and 1 base from J, leaving 7 bases between. CDR3 DNA sequence: TGCGCCAGCAGCCCGACGGGCACAGATACGCAGTATTTT. Its protein product is CASSPTGTDTQYF.

The chain recombines TRBV7-6 with TRBJ2-3, with 9 positions matching TRBD2. This CDR3 region has 17 residues. J was trimmed by 1 base and V by 0 bases; bases with no gene match: 5. In germline, CDR1 is SGHVS, CDR2 FNYEAQ. The DNA for the CDR3 is TGTGCCAGCAGCTTAGCTAGCGGGAGAGGCGGCACAGATACGCAGTATTTT. It codes for CASSLASGRGGTDTQYF.

As concerns this clone: The identical CDR3 is also encoded by other nucleotide sequences in the sample. The J gene is TRBJ1-2, the V gene TRBV19, with D unresolved. This CDR3 region has 11 residues. Trimming took off 5 bases at V and 2 bases at J, with 3 bases between the two ends. The germline CDR1 and CDR2 sequences are LNHDA and SQIVND (reference sequence). The CDR3 loop reads CASSSNYGYTF. DNA of the CDR3: TGTGCCAGTAGTTCGAACTATGGCTACACCTTC. The full variable domain, in which reference TRBV19 and TRBJ1-2 provide the parts outside the CDR3, is DGGITQSPKYLFRKEGQNVTLSCEQNLNHDAMYWYRQDPGQGLRLIYYSQIVNDFQKGDIAEGYSVSREKKESFPLTVTSAQKNPTAFYLCASSSNYGYTFGSGTRLTVV.

This chain joins TRBV6-6 and TRBJ1-4; D perhaps matches TRBD1 (5 bases). The V end lost 6 bases, the J end lost 0 bases, and 14 bases lay between the germline ends. CDR3 length equals 16 residues. Germline loops: CDR1 MNHNY, CDR2 SVGAGI (reference sequence). CDR3 nucleotide sequence: TGTGCCAGCAGCGACAGAACCTTACCAACTAATGAAAAACTGTTTTTT. Translation: CASSDRTLPTNEKLFF.

Only one count was recorded for this clone. The chain uses TRBV2 and TRBJ2-3; perhaps TRBD2 as D (6 bases). V lost 6 bases, J lost 9 bases, and 13 bases lay in between. Germline V lookup: CDR1 SNHLY, CDR2 FYNNEI. The CDR3 is 12 residues long. The CDR3 here is CASRTTSITQYF. The CDR3 nucleotides are TGTGCCAGCAGGACCACTAGCATCACGCAGTATTTT.

This chain links TRBV18 with TRBJ1-4; D not certain. Trimming shortened V by 2 bases and J by 5 bases, and 9 bases separated the two germline ends. Germline V lookup: CDR1 KGHSH, CDR2 LQKENI. CDR3 length: 14 amino acids. CDR3 nucleotides: TGTGCCAGCTCACCAATTCGGGTGAATGAAAAACTGTTTTTT. This codes for CASSPIRVNEKLFF.

The rearrangement links TRBV10-2 to TRBJ2-7, with 12 bases lining up with TRBD2. This CDR3 comprises 14 residues. Germline V CDR1 and CDR2: WSHSY, SAAADI. V dropped 8 bases and J dropped 5; count of bases not matched to a gene: 7. CDR3 region: CASLTSGRIHEQYF. For the CDR3, the DNA is TGCGCCAGCCTAACTAGCGGGAGGATCCACGAGCAGTACTTC.

This chain connects TRBV5-1 to TRBJ2-7, with 10 bases matching TRBD2. The junction had 6 bases not matched to a gene; V was cut back by 5 bases and J by 4 bases. Germline assignment: CDR1 SGHRS and CDR2 YFSETQ. The CDR3 covers 14 residues. The CDR3 bases are TGCGCCAGCAGGGCCGGGACTAGCGTTTACGAGCAGTACTTC. Protein sequence: CASRAGTSVYEQYF.